This TCR beta chain was captured by sequencing in a study of control samples from healthy donors and cancer patients. The repertoire was sequenced with immunoSEQ multiplex PCR; TCRdb's copy has only in-frame clones and lacks some. The sample carries 70,000 or so clones, over 75% recorded once. This clone is a singleton in its sample. V lost 3 bases and J lost 6; bases outside the gene matches: 11. There are 18 residues in the CDR3. The germline CDR1 and CDR2 sequences are SGHTA and FQGNSA. The receptor's source is a man aged 45-65 years in good health. V is TRBV7-2 and J is TRBJ2-2, with TRBD2 matching 12 bases. Sequenced input: blood. The CDR3 DNA reads as TGTGCCAGCAGCTTCGGTAGTCTCGGACTAGCGGGGCCCGGGGAGCTGTTTTTT. Its translation is CASSFGSLGLAGPGELFF.